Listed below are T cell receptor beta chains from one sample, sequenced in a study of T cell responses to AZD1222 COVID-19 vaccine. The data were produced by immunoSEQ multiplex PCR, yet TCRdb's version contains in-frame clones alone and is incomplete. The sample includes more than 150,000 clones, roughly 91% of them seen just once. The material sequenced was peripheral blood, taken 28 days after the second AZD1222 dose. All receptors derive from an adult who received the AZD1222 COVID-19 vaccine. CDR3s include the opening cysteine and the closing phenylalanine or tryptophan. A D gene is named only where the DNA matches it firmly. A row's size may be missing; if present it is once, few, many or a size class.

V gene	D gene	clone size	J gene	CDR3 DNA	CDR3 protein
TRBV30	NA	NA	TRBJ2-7	TGTGCCTGGGCCGGAGGGTCCAATTACGAGCAGTACTTC	CAWAGGSNYEQYF
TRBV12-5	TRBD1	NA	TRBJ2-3	TGTGCTAGTGGTTTGGGAAAAAGACAGGGGGCTATAGATACGCAGTATTTT	CASGLGKRQGAIDTQYF
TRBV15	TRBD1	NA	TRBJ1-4	TGTGCCACCAGCAGAGATAGGACAGGGGAGGAAAAACTGTTTTTT	CATSRDRTGEEKLFF
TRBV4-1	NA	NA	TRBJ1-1	TGCGCCAGCAGCCATACCCCGGAGGGAGGAAACACTGAAGCTTTCTTT	CASSHTPEGGNTEAFF
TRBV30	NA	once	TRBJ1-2	TGTGCCTCCGCTAGGGACGTCCGCAGGTACACCTTC	CASARDVRRYTF
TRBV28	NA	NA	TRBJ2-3	TGTGCCAGCATCCTGGGCAGGACAAACACAGATACGCAGTATTTT	CASILGRTNTDTQYF
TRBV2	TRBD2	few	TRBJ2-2	TGTGCCAGCAGTGCCGCGGGGGGCCTTGGTGTCGGGGAGCTGTTTTTT	CASSAAGGLGVGELFF
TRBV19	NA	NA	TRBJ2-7	TGTGCCAGTAGTATGTACAGTTCCTACGAGCAGTACTTC	CASSMYSSYEQYF
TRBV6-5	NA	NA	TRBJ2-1	TGTGCCAGCAGTTTGGGTAGCCCTATCAATGAGCAGTTCTTC	CASSLGSPINEQFF
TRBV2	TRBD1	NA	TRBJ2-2	TGTGCCAGCAGCGGGACAGGATTATCCGGGGAGCTGTTTTTT	CASSGTGLSGELFF
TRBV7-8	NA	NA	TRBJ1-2	TGTGCCAGCAGCTTTCATGCTGAGGAGGGCAAAGAGTATGGCTACACCTTC	CASSFHAEEGKEYGYTF
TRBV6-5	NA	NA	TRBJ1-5	TGTGCCAGCAGTCAAACAGGGTATAGCAATCAGCCCCAGCATTTT	CASSQTGYSNQPQHF
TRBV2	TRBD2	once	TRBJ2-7	TGTGCCAGCTCGGGCCTATCTAGCGGGAGTTTCGACGAGCAGTACTTC	CASSGLSSGSFDEQYF
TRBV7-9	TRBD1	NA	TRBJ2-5	TGTGCCAGCAGCAACGCACAGGGGGCGGGAGAGACCCAGTACTTC	CASSNAQGAGETQYF
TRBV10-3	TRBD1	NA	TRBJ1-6	TGTGCCATCAGTGAGTCGCGGCAGGGGGATTCACCCCTCCACTTT	CAISESRQGDSPLHF
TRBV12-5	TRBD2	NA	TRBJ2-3	TGTGCTAGTGGTTTGGCGACTAGCGGGGCCAGGGGAGATACGCAGTATTTT	CASGLATSGARGDTQYF
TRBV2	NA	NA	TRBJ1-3	TGTGCCAGCAACAAGCAGCTTGGAAACACCATATATTTT	CASNKQLGNTIYF
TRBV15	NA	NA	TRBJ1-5	TGTGCCACCAGCAGAGAGAGACTGAATCAGCCCCAGCATTTT	CATSRERLNQPQHF
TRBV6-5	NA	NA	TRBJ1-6	TGTGCCACCGGCGAGAGCTCCTATAATTCACCCCTCCACTTT	CATGESSYNSPLHF
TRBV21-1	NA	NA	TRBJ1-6	TGTGCCAGCAGACCGGGACAGGGGGCCCATTCACCCCTCCACTTT	CASRPGQGAHSPLHF
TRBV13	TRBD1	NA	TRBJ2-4	TGTGCCAGCAGCTTTAGGGGACAGGCCAAAAACATTCAGTACTTC	CASSFRGQAKNIQYF
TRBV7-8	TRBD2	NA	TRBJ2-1	TGTGCCAGCAGACGAGGGACTAGCGGGCTTGAGCAGTTCTTC	CASRRGTSGLEQFF
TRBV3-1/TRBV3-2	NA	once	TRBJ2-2	TGTGCCAGCAGCCTGGGCGGGACGAACACCGGGGAGCTGTTTTTT	CASSLGGTNTGELFF
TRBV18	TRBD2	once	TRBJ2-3	TGTGCCAGCTCGCGGGCCTCAGCGGGAGGGGCAGATACGCAGTATTTT	CASSRASAGGADTQYF
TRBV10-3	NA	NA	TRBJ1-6	TGTGCCGCCCAGACGGTAGAGGAGTCACCCCTCCACTTT	CAAQTVEESPLHF
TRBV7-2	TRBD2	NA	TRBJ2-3	TGTGCCAGCAGCTTGACGACTAGCGGGGGGGCAGATACGCAGTATTTT	CASSLTTSGGADTQYF
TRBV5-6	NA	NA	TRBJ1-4	TGTGCCAGCAGCAGATACAGGGCAACTAATGAAAAACTGTTTTTT	CASSRYRATNEKLFF
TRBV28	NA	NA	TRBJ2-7	TGTGCCAGCAGTTTATTCCGGGGACAATCCTACGAGCAGTACTTC	CASSLFRGQSYEQYF